This TCR beta chain was captured in a study of CD8 T cells in ankylosing spondylitis. Overall study findings and caveats: It was reported that disease-linked clones were significantly enriched in matched ankylosing spondylitis synovial fluid. Among TCR beta sequences, a motif of fewer than 10 highly homologous variants appeared characteristic of ankylosing spondylitis blood.

Germline V gene lookup returns CDR1 KGHSH and CDR2 LQKENI. This CDR3 is 16 amino acids long. V was cut by 3 bases and J by 9 bases, with 22 bases left in between. TCRdb fed the 5' RACE reads into MiXCR, producing one record per CDR3 protein. The table lists almost 400,000 distinct CDR3 sequences, 20% to 25% of them singletons. Only a few counts were recorded for this clonotype. Its cognate antigen is unknown. The chain employs TRBV18 and TRBJ2-3, with D possibly matching TRBD1 (6 bases). The TCR was taken from a male donor with ankylosing spondylitis. The specimen was blood, either unsorted or a sorted T cell fraction (not recorded which). CDR3 in amino acids: CASSPRTAAGSGTQYF. The CDR3, as DNA: TGTGCCAGCTCACCCCGGACAGCGGCCGGCTCGGGAACGCAGTATTTT. The full variable domain, its missing parts supplied by reference TRBV18 and TRBJ2-3, is NAGVMQNPRHLVRRRGQEARLRCSPMKGHSHVYWYRQLPEEGLKFMVYLQKENIIDESGMPKERFSAEFPKEGPSILRIQQVVRGDSAAYFCASSPRTAAGSGTQYFGPGTRLTVL.